This T cell receptor (beta chain) is from a study of blood T cell repertoires in COVID-19. Study in general: COVID-19 samples collected from the United States, Italy and Spain covered acute and convalescent phases.

Ages ranged from roughly 18 to 100 years, with residence in fewer than 25 US areas. Assignment of participants to cohorts was predicated upon participant-reported clinical history. In the original workflow: Amplification with reference gene primers provided the estimates of nucleated cell counts. TCRdb's table, derived via immunoSEQ multiplex PCR, lists solely in-frame clones and lacks some. The V and J calls and the clone size are those of that table, but D and trimming were determined from the DNA. The profile covers 150,000 or so clones, with over 70% appearing a single time and around 5% taken by the ten largest. There are 14 residues in the CDR3. The ends lost 8 bases at V and 7 bases at J; junction bases unmatched: 8. CDR1 is LGHDT and CDR2 is YNNKEL in the germline V gene (reference sequence).

The receptor was derived from a man between 65 and 85 years old who had been exposed to COVID-19. The V call is TRBV3-1 (or the pseudogene TRBV3-2), the J call TRBJ1-5; 10 bases are shared with TRBD1. What was sequenced was PBMCs or T cells enriched from blood (not recorded which). CDR3 DNA sequence: TGTGCCAGCGGGTACTCGACAGGGGGCCAGCCCCAGCATTTT. This codes for CASGYSTGGQPQHF.